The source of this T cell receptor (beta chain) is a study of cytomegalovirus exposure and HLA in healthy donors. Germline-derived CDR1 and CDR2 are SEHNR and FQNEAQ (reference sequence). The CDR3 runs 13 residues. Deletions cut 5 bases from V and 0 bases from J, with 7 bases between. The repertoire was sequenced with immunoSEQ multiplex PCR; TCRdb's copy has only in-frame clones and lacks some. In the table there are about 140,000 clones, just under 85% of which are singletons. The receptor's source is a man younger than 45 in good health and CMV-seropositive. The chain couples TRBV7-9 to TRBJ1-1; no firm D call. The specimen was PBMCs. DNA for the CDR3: TGTGCCAGCAGCACGACACTGAACACTGAAGCTTTCTTT. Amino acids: CASSTTLNTEAFF.